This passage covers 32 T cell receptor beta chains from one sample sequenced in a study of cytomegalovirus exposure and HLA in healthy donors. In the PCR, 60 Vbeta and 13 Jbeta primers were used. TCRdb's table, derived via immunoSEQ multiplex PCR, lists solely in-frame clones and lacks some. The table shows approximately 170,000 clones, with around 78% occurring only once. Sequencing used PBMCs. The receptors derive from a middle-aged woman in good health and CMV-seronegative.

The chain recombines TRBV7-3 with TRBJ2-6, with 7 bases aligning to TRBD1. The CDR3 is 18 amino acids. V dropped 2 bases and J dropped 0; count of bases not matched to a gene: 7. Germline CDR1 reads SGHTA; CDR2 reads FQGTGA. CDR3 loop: CASSLLGTVGSGANVLTF. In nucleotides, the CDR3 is TGTGCCAGCAGCTTATTGGGGACAGTCGGCTCTGGGGCCAACGTCCTGACTTTC.

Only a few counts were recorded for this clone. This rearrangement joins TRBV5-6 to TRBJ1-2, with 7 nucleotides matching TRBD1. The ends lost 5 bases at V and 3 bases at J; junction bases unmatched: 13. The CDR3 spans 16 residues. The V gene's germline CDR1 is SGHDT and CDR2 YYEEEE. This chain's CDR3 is CASSYTDRAEYYGYTF. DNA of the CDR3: TGTGCCAGCAGTTACACCGACAGGGCCGAATACTATGGCTACACCTTC.

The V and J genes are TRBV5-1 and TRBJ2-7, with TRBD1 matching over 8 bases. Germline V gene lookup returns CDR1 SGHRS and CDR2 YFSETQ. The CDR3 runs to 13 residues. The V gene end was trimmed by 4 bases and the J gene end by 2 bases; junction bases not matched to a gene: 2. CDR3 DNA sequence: TGCGCCAGCAGCCCGGACAGGGCCTACGAGCAGTACTTC. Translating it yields CASSPDRAYEQYF.

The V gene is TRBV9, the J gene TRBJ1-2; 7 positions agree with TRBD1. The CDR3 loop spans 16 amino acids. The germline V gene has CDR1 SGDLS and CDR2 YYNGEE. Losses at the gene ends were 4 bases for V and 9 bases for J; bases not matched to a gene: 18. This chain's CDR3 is CASSPTGWTGTYSYTF. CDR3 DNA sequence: TGTGCCAGCAGCCCGACAGGCTGGACAGGAACTTACAGCTACACCTTC.

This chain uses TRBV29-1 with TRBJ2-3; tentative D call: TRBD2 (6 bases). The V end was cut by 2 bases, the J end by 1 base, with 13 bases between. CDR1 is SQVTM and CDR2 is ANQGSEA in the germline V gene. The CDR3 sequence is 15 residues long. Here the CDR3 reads CSVELGTSRTDTQYF. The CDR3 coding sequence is TGCAGCGTTGAACTCGGGACTTCTCGCACAGATACGCAGTATTTT.

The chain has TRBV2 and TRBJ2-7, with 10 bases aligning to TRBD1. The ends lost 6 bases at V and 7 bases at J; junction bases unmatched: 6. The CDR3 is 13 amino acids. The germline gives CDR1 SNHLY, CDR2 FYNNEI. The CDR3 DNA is TGTGCCAGCAGCCGACAGGGGGCGCTTGAGCAGTACTTC. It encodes CASSRQGALEQYF.

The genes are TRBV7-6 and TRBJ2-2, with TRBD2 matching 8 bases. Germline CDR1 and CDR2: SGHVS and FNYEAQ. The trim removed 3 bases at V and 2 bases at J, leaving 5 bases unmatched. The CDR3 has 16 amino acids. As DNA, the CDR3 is TGTGCCAGCAGCTTGGCTAGCGGGCTCAACACCGGGGAGCTGTTTTTT. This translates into CASSLASGLNTGELFF.

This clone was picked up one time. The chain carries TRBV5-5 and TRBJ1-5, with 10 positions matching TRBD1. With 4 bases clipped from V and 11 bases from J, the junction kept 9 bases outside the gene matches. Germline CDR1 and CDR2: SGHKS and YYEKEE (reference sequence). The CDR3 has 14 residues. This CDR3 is CASSMDRGFAAQHF. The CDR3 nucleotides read TGTGCCAGCAGCATGGACAGGGGGTTCGCGGCCCAGCATTTT.

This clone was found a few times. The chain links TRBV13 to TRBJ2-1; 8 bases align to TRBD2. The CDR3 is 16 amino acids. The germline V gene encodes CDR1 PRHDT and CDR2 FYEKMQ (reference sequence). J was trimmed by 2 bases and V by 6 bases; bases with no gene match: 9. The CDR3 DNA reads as TGTGCCAGCAGTCCCTTCCGGGGGGGGGCCTACAATGAGCAGTTCTTC. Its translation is CASSPFRGGAYNEQFF.

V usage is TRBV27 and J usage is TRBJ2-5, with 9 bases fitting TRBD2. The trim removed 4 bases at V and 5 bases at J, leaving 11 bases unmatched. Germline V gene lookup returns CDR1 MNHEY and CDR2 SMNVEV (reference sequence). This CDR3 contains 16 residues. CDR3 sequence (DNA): TGTGCCAGCAGTTCCTTAGCGGGAGTGGGACAGGAGACCCAGTACTTC. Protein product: CASSSLAGVGQETQYF.

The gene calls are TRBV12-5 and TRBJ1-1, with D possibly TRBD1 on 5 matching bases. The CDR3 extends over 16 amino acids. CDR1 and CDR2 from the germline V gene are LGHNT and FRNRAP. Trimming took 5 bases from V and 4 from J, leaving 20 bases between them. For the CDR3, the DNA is TGTGCTAGTGGTGCCGCTGCGGGCGCGGGGGGCACTGAAGCTTTCTTT. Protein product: CASGAAAGAGGTEAFF.

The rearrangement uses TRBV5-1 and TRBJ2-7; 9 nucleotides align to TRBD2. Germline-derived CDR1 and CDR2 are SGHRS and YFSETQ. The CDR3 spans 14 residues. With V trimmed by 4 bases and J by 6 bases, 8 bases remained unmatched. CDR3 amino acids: CASSPGLATVEQYF. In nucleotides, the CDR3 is TGCGCCAGCAGCCCGGGACTAGCTACTGTCGAGCAGTACTTC.

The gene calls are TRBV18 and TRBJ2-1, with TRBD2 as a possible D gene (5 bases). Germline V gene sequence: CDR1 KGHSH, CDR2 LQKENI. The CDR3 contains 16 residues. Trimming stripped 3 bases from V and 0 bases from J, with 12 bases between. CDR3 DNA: TGTGCCAGCTCACCCCCCCAGCGGAGCTCCTACAATGAGCAGTTCTTC. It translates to CASSPPQRSSYNEQFF.

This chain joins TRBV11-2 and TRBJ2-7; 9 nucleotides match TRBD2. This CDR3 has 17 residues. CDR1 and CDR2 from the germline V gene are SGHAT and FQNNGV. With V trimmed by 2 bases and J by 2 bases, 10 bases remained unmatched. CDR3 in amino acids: CASSLLVGGRAPYEQYF. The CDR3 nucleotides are TGTGCCAGCAGCTTATTGGTTGGCGGGAGGGCTCCCTACGAGCAGTACTTC.

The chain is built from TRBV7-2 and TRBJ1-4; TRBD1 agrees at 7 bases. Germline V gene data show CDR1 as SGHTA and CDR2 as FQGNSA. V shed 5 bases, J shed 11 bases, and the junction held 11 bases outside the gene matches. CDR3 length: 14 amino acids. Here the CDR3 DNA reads TGTGCCAGCAGCCCGACAGGGCGGGGGGATAAACTGTTTTTT. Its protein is CASSPTGRGDKLFF.

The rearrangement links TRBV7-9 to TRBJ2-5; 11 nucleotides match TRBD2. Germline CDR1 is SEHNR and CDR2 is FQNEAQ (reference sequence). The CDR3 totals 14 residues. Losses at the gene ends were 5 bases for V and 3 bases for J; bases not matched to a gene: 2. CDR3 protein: CASSPTSGKETQYF. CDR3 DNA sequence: TGTGCCAGCAGCCCGACTAGCGGGAAAGAGACCCAGTACTTC. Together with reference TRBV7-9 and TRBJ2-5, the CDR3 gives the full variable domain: DTGVSQNPRHKITKRGQNVTFRCDPISEHNRLYWYRQTLGQGPEFLTYFQNEAQLEKSRLLSDRFSAERPKGSFSTLEIQRTEQGDSAMYLCASSPTSGKETQYFGPGTRLLVL.

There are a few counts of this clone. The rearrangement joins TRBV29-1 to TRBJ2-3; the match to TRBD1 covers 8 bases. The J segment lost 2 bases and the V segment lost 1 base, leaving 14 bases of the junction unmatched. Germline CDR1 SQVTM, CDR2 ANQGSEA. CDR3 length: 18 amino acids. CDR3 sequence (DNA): TGCAGCGTTGAAGGGACAGGGCGGTTAGGGTTCTACACAGATACGCAGTATTTT. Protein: CSVEGTGRLGFYTDTQYF.

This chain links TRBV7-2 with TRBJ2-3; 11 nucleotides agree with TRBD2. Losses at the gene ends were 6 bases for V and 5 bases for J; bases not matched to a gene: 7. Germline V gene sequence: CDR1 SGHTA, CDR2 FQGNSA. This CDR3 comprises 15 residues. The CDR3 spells CASSQPGTSGDTQYF. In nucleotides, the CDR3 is TGTGCCAGCAGTCAGCCCGGGACTAGCGGAGATACGCAGTATTTT.

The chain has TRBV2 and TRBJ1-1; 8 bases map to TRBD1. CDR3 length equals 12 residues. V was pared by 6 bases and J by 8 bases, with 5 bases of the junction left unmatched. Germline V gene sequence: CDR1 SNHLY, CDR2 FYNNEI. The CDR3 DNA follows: TGTGCCAGCAGGTACAGGGGGGAGGAAGCTTTCTTT. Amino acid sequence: CASRYRGEEAFF.

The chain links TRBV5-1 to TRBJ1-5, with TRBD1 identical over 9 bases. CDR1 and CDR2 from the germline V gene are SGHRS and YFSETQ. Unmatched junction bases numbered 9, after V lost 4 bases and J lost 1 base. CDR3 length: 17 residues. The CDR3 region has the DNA TGCGCCAGCAGCCCGGGACAGGGAGTGGCGAGCAATCAGCCCCAGCATTTT. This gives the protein CASSPGQGVASNQPQHF.

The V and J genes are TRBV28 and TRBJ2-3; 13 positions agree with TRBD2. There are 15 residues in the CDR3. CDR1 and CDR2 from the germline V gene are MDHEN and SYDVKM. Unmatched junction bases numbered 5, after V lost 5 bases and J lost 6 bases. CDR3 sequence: CASSTSGRARDTQYF. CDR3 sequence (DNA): TGTGCCAGCAGTACTAGCGGGAGGGCCAGGGATACGCAGTATTTT.

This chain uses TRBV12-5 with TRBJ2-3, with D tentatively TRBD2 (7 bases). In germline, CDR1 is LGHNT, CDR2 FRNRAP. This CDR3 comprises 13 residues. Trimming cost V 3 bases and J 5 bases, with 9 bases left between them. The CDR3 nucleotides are TGTGCTAGTGGTTTAAGGGGGGGAGATACGCAGTATTTT. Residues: CASGLRGGDTQYF.

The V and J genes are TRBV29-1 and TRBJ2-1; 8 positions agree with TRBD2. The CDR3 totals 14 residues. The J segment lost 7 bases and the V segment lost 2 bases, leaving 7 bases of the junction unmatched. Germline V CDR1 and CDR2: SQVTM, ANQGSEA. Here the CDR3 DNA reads TGCAGCGTTGAACAGGTAGCGGGAATAAATGAGCAGTTCTTC. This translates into CSVEQVAGINEQFF.

The CDR3 coding sequence is TGTGCCAGCAGTGAACGGGTTGATGAGCAGTTCTTC. This translates into CASSERVDEQFF. The V and J genes are TRBV25-1 and TRBJ2-1; D uncertain. The CDR3 runs 12 residues. From germline, CDR1 is MGHDK and CDR2 SYGVNS. V was trimmed by 2 bases and J by 8 bases, leaving 7 bases between them.

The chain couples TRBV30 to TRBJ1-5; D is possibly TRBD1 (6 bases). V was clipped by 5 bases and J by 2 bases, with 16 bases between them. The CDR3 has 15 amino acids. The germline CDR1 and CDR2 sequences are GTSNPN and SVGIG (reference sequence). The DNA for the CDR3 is TGTGCCTGGGGTACACCAGGGGCGGGCAATCAGCCCCAGCATTTT. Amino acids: CAWGTPGAGNQPQHF.

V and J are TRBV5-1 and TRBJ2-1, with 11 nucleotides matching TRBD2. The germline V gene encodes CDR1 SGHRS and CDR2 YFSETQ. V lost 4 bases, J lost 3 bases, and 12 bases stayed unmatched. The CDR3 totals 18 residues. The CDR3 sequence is CASSNSLLAGGGYNEQFF. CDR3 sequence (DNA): TGCGCCAGCAGCAACTCCCTCTTAGCGGGAGGGGGCTACAATGAGCAGTTCTTC.

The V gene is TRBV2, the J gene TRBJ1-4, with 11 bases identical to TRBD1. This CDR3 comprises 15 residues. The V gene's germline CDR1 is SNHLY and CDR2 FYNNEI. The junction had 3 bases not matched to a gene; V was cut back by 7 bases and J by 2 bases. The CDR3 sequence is CASTRDRGTNEKLFF. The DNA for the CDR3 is TGTGCCAGCACTAGGGACAGGGGGACTAATGAAAAACTGTTTTTT.

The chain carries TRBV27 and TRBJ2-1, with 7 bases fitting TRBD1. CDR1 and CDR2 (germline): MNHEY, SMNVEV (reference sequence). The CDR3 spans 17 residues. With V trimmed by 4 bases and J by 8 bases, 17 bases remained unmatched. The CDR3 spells CASSSPDRVEIWDEQFF. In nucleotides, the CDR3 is TGTGCCAGCAGTTCCCCTGACAGGGTCGAAATTTGGGATGAGCAGTTCTTC.

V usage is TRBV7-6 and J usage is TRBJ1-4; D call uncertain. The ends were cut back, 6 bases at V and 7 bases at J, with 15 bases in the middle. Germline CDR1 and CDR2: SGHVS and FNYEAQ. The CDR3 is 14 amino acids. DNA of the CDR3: TGTGCCAGCAGATCGATCGAAGCGGGTGAAAAACTGTTTTTT. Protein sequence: CASRSIEAGEKLFF. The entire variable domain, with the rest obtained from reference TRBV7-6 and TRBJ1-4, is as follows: GAGVSQSPRYKVTKRGQDVALRCDPISGHVSLYWYRQALGQGPEFLTYFNYEAQQDKSGLPNDRFSAERPEGSISTLTIQRTEQRDSAMYRCASRSIEAGEKLFFGSGTQLSVL.

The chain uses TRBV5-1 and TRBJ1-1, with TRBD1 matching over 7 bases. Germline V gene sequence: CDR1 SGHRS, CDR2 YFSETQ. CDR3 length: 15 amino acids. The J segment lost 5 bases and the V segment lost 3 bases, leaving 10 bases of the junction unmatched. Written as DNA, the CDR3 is TGCGCCAGCAGCTCCCACACGACAGGGAGGACTGAAGCTTTCTTT. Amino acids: CASSSHTTGRTEAFF. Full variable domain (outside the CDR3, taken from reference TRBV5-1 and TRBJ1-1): KAGVTQTPRYLIKTRGQQVTLSCSPISGHRSVSWYQQTPGQGLQFLFEYFSETQRNKGNFPGRFSGRQFSNSRSEMNVSTLELGDSALYLCASSSHTTGRTEAFFGQGTRLTVV.

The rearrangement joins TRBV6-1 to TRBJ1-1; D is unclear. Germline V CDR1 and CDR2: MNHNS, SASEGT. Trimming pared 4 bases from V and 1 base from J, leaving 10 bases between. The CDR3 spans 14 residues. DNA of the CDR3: TGTGCCAGCAGTGGGCAGAGAGGGAACACTGAAGCTTTCTTT. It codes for CASSGQRGNTEAFF.

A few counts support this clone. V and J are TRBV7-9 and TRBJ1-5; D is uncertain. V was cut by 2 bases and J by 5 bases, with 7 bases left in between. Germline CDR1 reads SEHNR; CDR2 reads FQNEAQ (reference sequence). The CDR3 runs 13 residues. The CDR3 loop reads CASSLSRDQPQHF. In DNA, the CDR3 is TGTGCCAGCAGCTTATCGCGAGATCAGCCCCAGCATTTT. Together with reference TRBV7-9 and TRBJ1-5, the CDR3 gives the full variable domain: DTGVSQNPRHKITKRGQNVTFRCDPISEHNRLYWYRQTLGQGPEFLTYFQNEAQLEKSRLLSDRFSAERPKGSFSTLEIQRTEQGDSAMYLCASSLSRDQPQHFGDGTRLSIL.